This T cell receptor (beta chain) emerged from a study of cytomegalovirus exposure and HLA in healthy donors (dated by TCRdb to 2016 to 2017). Regarding the research as a whole: The roughly 670 repertoires of the first cohort and the 110 or so validation repertoires were produced on the same platform, according to a later analysis. The study aimed to test whether signatures of past pathogen exposure could be identified by cataloging public T cell receptors. A separate validation cohort of roughly 110 different subjects was used in addition to the roughly 700-subject first cohort. The study combined high-throughput TCR immunosequencing, statistical association of individual TCRs with disease status, and machine learning to predict cytomegalovirus infection status.

With respect to this clone: The target of this receptor is not known. Per-base qualities were not stored, and no clone one base away is much larger.

The donors were included in the validation cohort of 130 or so subjects, a group kept apart from the roughly 690-subject first cohort. There are 15 amino acids in the CDR3, from cysteine to phenylalanine inclusive. Here the CDR3 DNA is all that survives: 45 bases in frame from base 1. From a lookup of the germline V gene, CDR1 and CDR2 are MNHNS and SASEGT. Relative to germline, V is 6 bases shorter and J is 0 bases shorter, with 12 bases between their ends. Findings and caveats that apply to the study as a whole: In vitro tests confirmed that a few of the cytomegalovirus-associated TCR beta chains recognize cytomegalovirus antigens. Cytomegalovirus status was reported to be diagnosed by the classifier with high specificity and sensitivity in both the original and validation cohorts. A later analysis lacked HLA typing for the validation cohort, so it scored co-occurrence in that cohort across all 120 repertoires. In the study, 150 to 200 TCR beta chains were listed as associated with cytomegalovirus. Most TCR sequences were seen in very few donors, while some public TCRs were found in many individuals. According to the authors, the approach could potentially be generalized to other disease states and immunological phenotypes. Subsequent analysis determined that TCRs grouped into clusters in the first cohort also showed a tendency toward co-occurrence across the 130 or so validation repertoires, and approximately 94% of cluster scores exceeded 0.

The library was produced with the immunoSEQ multiplex PCR assay. The original methods were these. A statistical classification framework was built to diagnose cytomegalovirus status from the catalog of TCR beta chain sequences. TCRdb re-hosts the immuneACCESS table, in-frame sequences only. Its copies lack some clones; in the studies checked, an unresolved V gene accounts for under half of them, and the cause for the rest is not known. That table gives V, J and clone size, and the DNA gave D and trimming. This sample has 250,000 to 350,000 clones in its table, and around 87% of those were observed once. Jointly, the top ten make up roughly 1.2% of the sample.

Recombination connected TRBV6-1 to TRBJ1-5, with no confident D gene call. The TCR sequence derives from a young woman in good health and CMV-seropositive. Source material: PBMCs. DNA sequence: TGTGCCAGCAGGCATATAGGCGATAGCAATCAGCCCCAGCATTTT. The encoded protein is CASRHIGDSNQPQHF.